These 10 T cell receptor beta chains share one sample of origin, sequenced in a study of a mutant IDH1 vaccine in newly diagnosed glioma. Noted time point: week 35, safety follow-up. Topical imiquimod accompanied each vaccine dose, which consisted of 300 ug of mutant IDH1 20-mer peptide. The table came from immunoSEQ multiplex PCR; TCRdb's copy has only in-frame clones and leaves some out. The data show 43,000 or so clones, with approximately 92% seen just once and more than 2% held by the top ten. No antigens are known for them. This sample comprised PBMCs, obtained from a glioma patient whose treatment included an IDH1 peptide vaccine. The receptors were gathered from a man over 45 with glioma.

This clone is a singleton in its sample. The chain has TRBV5-8 and TRBJ2-7; no firm D call. The CDR3 is made up of 17 amino acids. CDR1 and CDR2 (germline): SGHTS, YDEGEE. V lost 8 bases to trimming and J lost 5 bases, with 29 bases between them. CDR3 DNA: TGTGCCAGTGTCCCCCCCACCACACGGGCCCCATCCCACGAGCAGTACTTC. This codes for CASVPPTTRAPSHEQYF. The full variable domain, in which reference TRBV5-8 and TRBJ2-7 provide the parts outside the CDR3, is EAGVTQSPTHLIKTRGQQATLRCSPISGHTSVYWYQQALGLGLQFLLWYDEGEERNRGNFPPRFSGRQFPNYSSELNVNALELEDSALYLCASVPPTTRAPSHEQYFGPGTRLTVT.

CDR3 sequence (DNA): TGCGCCAGCAGCTTAACAGGGGGACAGAACACTGAAGCTTTCTTT. Translating it yields CASSLTGGQNTEAFF. The chain uses TRBV5-1 and TRBJ1-1; 8 bases map to TRBD1. This CDR3 has 15 amino acids. Germline-derived CDR1 and CDR2 are SGHRS and YFSETQ. J lost 1 base, V lost 2 bases, and 4 bases had no gene match.

This sequence joins TRBV7-8 and TRBJ1-5, with D hard to call. This CDR3 is built from 13 residues. V lost 6 bases and J 7 bases, leaving 13 bases between the germline ends. From germline, CDR1 is SGHVS and CDR2 FQNEAQ. CDR3 sequence (DNA): TGTGCCAGCAGGTTAAGGGTCGGGCAGCCCCAGCATTTT. Amino acid sequence: CASRLRVGQPQHF.

This chain links TRBV6-1 with TRBJ2-5, with TRBD2 matching over 9 bases. CDR1 MNHNS and CDR2 SASEGT come from the germline V gene. This CDR3 comprises 19 residues. V lost 3 bases, J lost 7 bases, and 21 bases stayed unmatched. CDR3 sequence reads: CASSDGASGRIDWWGTQYF. The DNA of the CDR3 is TGTGCCAGCAGTGATGGGGCCAGCGGGAGGATCGATTGGTGGGGGACCCAGTACTTC.

This clone has just one count. CDR3 residues: CASSSQASWGGNTIYF. CDR3 DNA: TGTGCCAGCAGCTCCCAGGCCAGTTGGGGGGGAAACACCATATATTTT. The chain employs TRBV7-9 and TRBJ1-3, with D possibly TRBD1 on 5 matching bases. Trimming took off 4 bases at V and 4 bases at J, with 17 bases between the two ends. The CDR3 covers 16 residues. Per germline, CDR1 SEHNR and CDR2 FQNEAQ (reference sequence).

The chain has TRBV27 and TRBJ2-7; 9 bases agree with TRBD1. The CDR3 consists of 14 residues. V dropped 2 bases and J dropped 6; count of bases not matched to a gene: 5. CDR1 is MNHEY, CDR2 SMNVEV, per germline (reference sequence). In DNA form, the CDR3 reads TGTGCCAGCAGTTTAGACAGGGGGACGGGCGAGCAGTACTTC. Amino acid sequence: CASSLDRGTGEQYF.

The chain has TRBV19 and TRBJ1-5; 11 bases fit TRBD1. CDR3 length: 14 residues. Per the germline V gene, CDR1 is LNHDA and CDR2 is SQIVND (reference sequence). With 8 bases clipped from V and 3 bases from J, the junction kept 3 bases outside the gene matches. CDR3: CASADRGLNQPQHF. DNA for the CDR3: TGTGCCAGTGCGGACAGGGGGCTCAATCAGCCCCAGCATTTT.

The J gene is TRBJ1-3, the V gene TRBV18; tentatively, D is TRBD1 (6 bases). The V end was cut by 5 bases, the J end by 0 bases, with 8 bases between. The CDR3 contains 14 residues. Germline V gene data show CDR1 as KGHSH and CDR2 as LQKENI. CDR3 nucleotide sequence: TGTGCCAGCTCAGGGGGGCTCTCTGGAAACACCATATATTTT. As protein: CASSGGLSGNTIYF.

V usage is TRBV23-1 and J usage is TRBJ1-2; 8 nucleotides agree with TRBD1. TRBV23-1 is sorted into the ORF group, with uncertain function. V dropped 10 bases and J dropped 1; count of bases not matched to a gene: 11. This CDR3 spans 15 amino acids. CDR3 sequence (DNA): TGCGCCAACGGACCGGGACAGGATAATAACTATGGCTACACCTTC. This translates into CANGPGQDNNYGYTF.

V and J are TRBV6-4 and TRBJ2-1, with TRBD2 matching over 7 bases. Germline V gene data show CDR1 as MRHNA and CDR2 as SNTAGT. V shed 4 bases, J shed 0 bases, and the junction held 3 bases outside the gene matches. The CDR3 totals 15 residues. The CDR3 region is CASSGGGSSYNEQFF. The CDR3 DNA reads TGTGCCAGCAGTGGCGGCGGGAGCTCCTACAATGAGCAGTTCTTC.